This is a list of T cell receptor beta chains from one sample in a study of T cell repertoires in cytomegalovirus infection. MiXCR was run by TCRdb on the reads, yielding one entry per CDR3 protein. The sample lists some 180,000 distinct CDR3 sequences, 8% to 10% occurring once. Sequences were obtained from PBMCs. The receptor set was obtained from a human donor in good health (CMV status not recorded). Some clones in this sample may be carry-over from other donors' samples. Both conserved end residues are part of each CDR3. D genes are given only for firm matches. Clone size is stated in some rows and not others, as once, few, many or a class when expanded.

abundance,d_gene,v_gene,len,j_gene,CDR3aa,CDR3nt
many,TRBD1,TRBV7-8,16,TRBJ2-7,CASSGEGQGRSYEQYF,TGTGCCAGCAGCGGAGAGGGACAGGGCCGATCCTACGAGCAGTACTTC
many,.,TRBV6-1,14,TRBJ2-7,CASSDEVGVYEQYF,TGTGCCAGCAGTGACGAAGTCGGGGTTTACGAGCAGTACTTC
many,.,TRBV7-2,14,TRBJ2-1,CASSLGVEYNEQFF,TGTGCCAGCAGCTTAGGTGTGGAGTACAATGAGCAGTTCTTC
many,TRBD2,TRBV7-2,15,TRBJ2-7,CASSLERGGRREQYF,TGTGCCAGCAGCTTAGAACGGGGGGGCCGACGGGAGCAGTACTTC
.,TRBD2,TRBV20-1,16,TRBJ2-5,CSASGASGEYQETQYF,TGCAGTGCTAGTGGTGCTAGCGGAGAGTACCAAGAGACCCAGTACTTC
.,.,TRBV6-6,17,TRBJ1-5,CASSYGAGRGSNQPQHF,TGTGCCAGCAGTTACGGGGCAGGGAGAGGAAGCAATCAGCCCCAGCATTTT
.,.,TRBV7-9,17,TRBJ2-1,CASSLGGEGGIYNEQFF,TGTGCCAGCAGCTTAGGTGGGGAGGGGGGTATTTACAATGAGCAGTTCTTC
many,.,TRBV4-3,17,TRBJ1-1,CASSQVFANEGGTEAFF,TGCGCCAGCAGCCAAGTTTTCGCGAACGAAGGGGGCACTGAAGCTTTCTTT
many,TRBD2,TRBV7-2,17,TRBJ2-1,CASSVTTGLAGNNEQFF,TGTGCCAGCAGCGTCACCACGGGTCTAGCGGGGAACAATGAGCAGTTCTTC
many,.,TRBV7-2,15,TRBJ2-7,CASSGGVGSSYEQYF,TGTGCCAGCAGCGGAGGTGTGGGAAGCTCCTACGAGCAGTACTTC
few,.,TRBV12-5,13,TRBJ2-2,CASGLKSGGELFF,TGTGCTAGTGGTTTGAAGTCCGGCGGGGAGCTGTTTTTT
.,.,TRBV5-8,15,TRBJ2-3,CASSWDLPLTDTQYF,TGTGCCAGCAGCTGGGACCTCCCACTCACAGATACGCAGTATTTT
many,TRBD2,TRBV20-1,13,TRBJ2-7,CSARGTSDYEQYF,TGCAGTGCTAGAGGGACTAGCGACTACGAGCAGTACTTC
many,TRBD2,TRBV6-2/TRBV6-3,14,TRBJ2-5,CASERLAAQETQYF,TGTGCCAGCGAGAGACTAGCGGCTCAAGAGACCCAGTACTTC
many,TRBD2,TRBV7-2,13,TRBJ2-1,CASSAIAGGPQFF,TGTGCCAGCAGCGCCATAGCGGGAGGGCCACAGTTCTTC
few,.,TRBV7-2,16,TRBJ2-5,CASTSIGRGGEETQYF,TGTGCCAGCACCTCCATTGGGCGAGGGGGAGAAGAGACCCAGTACTTC
many,.,TRBV7-2,15,TRBJ2-5,CASSPGTNTGETQYF,TGTGCCAGCAGCCCCGGGACAAACACTGGGGAGACCCAGTACTTC
.,.,TRBV28,18,TRBJ1-2,CASRYSLGVPALNYGYTF,TGTGCCAGCAGATATAGTTTGGGAGTTCCGGCCCTGAACTATGGCTACACCTTC
many,TRBD1,TRBV7-2,14,TRBJ2-7,CASSTRDRGMEQYF,TGTGCCAGCAGCACCCGGGACAGGGGTATGGAGCAGTACTTC
many,TRBD1,TRBV24-1,16,TRBJ2-1,CATSDWTGGEYNEQFF,TGTGCCACCAGTGATTGGACAGGTGGGGAATACAATGAGCAGTTCTTC
.,TRBD2,TRBV5-1,15,TRBJ2-2,CASSPGLVGPGELFF,TGCGCCAGTTCGCCGGGACTAGTTGGACCCGGGGAGCTGTTTTTT
few,TRBD2,TRBV6-6,16,TRBJ2-1,CASSYSLITSGNLEFF,TGTGCCAGCAGTTACTCCCTGATAACTAGCGGCAACTTGGAGTTCTTC
many,.,TRBV19,16,TRBJ1-5,CASSILVGGYDQPQHF,TGTGCCAGTAGTATTCTTGTTGGTGGTTACGATCAGCCCCAGCATTTT
.,.,TRBV7-2,14,TRBJ1-2,CASITDRFPYGYTF,TGTGCCAGCATCACAGACAGATTCCCCTATGGCTACACCTTC
many,.,TRBV7-8,12,TRBJ1-2,CASSLRVGGYTF,TGTGCCAGCAGCCTGAGAGTGGGTGGCTACACCTTC
few,.,TRBV15,13,TRBJ2-1,CATSRELANEQFF,TGTGCCACCAGCAGAGAGTTAGCTAATGAGCAGTTCTTC
many,.,TRBV7-2,13,TRBJ1-5,CASSLSANQPQHF,TGTGCCAGCAGCTTATCGGCCAATCAGCCCCAGCATTTT
many,TRBD1,TRBV7-2,17,TRBJ1-2,CASSHTGTGGVGYGYTF,TGTGCCAGCAGCCATACCGGGACAGGGGGCGTTGGCTATGGCTACACCTTC
.,.,TRBV4-3,15,TRBJ1-2,CASSQDGRGGNGYTF,TGCGCCAGCAGCCAAGATGGTCGGGGGGGGAACGGCTACACCTTC
few,TRBD2,TRBV28,16,TRBJ2-1,CASIGLAGGGYNEQFF,TGTGCCAGCATCGGTCTAGCGGGGGGTGGGTACAATGAGCAGTTCTTC
many,TRBD2,TRBV6-2/TRBV6-3,16,TRBJ2-1,CASSYRPSGSYNEQFF,TGTGCCAGCAGTTACCGCCCTAGCGGATCCTACAATGAGCAGTTCTTC
many,.,TRBV7-9,14,TRBJ2-7,CASSLEGVSYEQYF,TGTGCCAGCAGCTTAGAGGGGGTCTCGTACGAGCAGTACTTC
many,TRBD1,TRBV20-1,14,TRBJ1-3,CSASDRASGNTIYF,TGCAGTGCTAGCGACAGGGCGTCTGGAAACACCATATATTTT
many,TRBD2,TRBV11-2,17,TRBJ2-3,CASSLGGGLAATDTQYF,TGTGCCAGCAGCTTAGGGGGCGGACTAGCAGCAACAGATACGCAGTATTTT
many,.,TRBV7-2,14,TRBJ1-6,CASSSTGVNSPLHF,TGTGCCAGCAGCTCGACCGGGGTTAATTCACCCCTCCACTTT
.,.,TRBV20-1,13,TRBJ1-1,CSARAGWDAEAFF,TGCAGTGCTAGGGCAGGGTGGGATGCTGAAGCTTTCTTT
few,.,TRBV20-1,15,TRBJ2-1,CSARGGGGAPNEQFF,TGCAGTGCTAGAGGAGGGGGGGGGGCACCAAATGAGCAGTTCTTC
many,TRBD2,TRBV7-2,15,TRBJ2-1,CASNSAGGLPNEQFF,TGTGCCAGCAACTCAGCGGGGGGGCTCCCCAATGAGCAGTTCTTC
few,.,TRBV7-7,13,TRBJ1-5,CASSLDVGQPQHF,TGTGCCAGCAGCTTAGATGTGGGTCAGCCCCAGCATTTT
.,.,TRBV7-9,15,TRBJ2-3,CASSLAGAPTDTQYF,TGTGCCAGCAGCTTAGCGGGGGCCCCCACAGATACGCAGTATTTT
many,TRBD2,TRBV7-2,17,TRBJ2-3,CASSFRREVDYTDTQYF,TGTGCCAGCAGCTTCCGGCGGGAGGTTGATTACACAGATACGCAGTATTTT
many,.,TRBV7-2,14,TRBJ1-2,CASSLDTGKTSYTF,TGTGCCAGCAGCTTAGATACAGGGAAGACAAGTTACACCTTC
many,.,TRBV7-9,13,TRBJ2-3,CASSLPATDTQYF,TGTGCCAGCAGCTTACCGGCCACAGATACGCAGTATTTT
few,.,TRBV7-4,15,TRBJ1-2,CASSRQPAPNYGYTF,TGTGCCAGCAGCCGACAACCAGCACCTAACTATGGCTACACCTTC
many,TRBD1,TRBV7-2,17,TRBJ1-2,CASSLVVGTGSGYGYTF,TGTGCCAGCAGCTTAGTAGTTGGGACAGGGTCGGGATATGGCTACACCTTC
few,.,TRBV24-1,16,TRBJ2-3,CATSDLRAGNTDTQYF,TGTGCCACCAGTGATTTGCGGGCGGGAAACACAGATACGCAGTATTTT